This T cell receptor beta chain was recorded in a study of T cell repertoires in cytomegalovirus infection. Background on the study: Public TCR beta signatures indicated both CMV infection and matching HLA type. The study, taken as a whole, reports: Within the response measured ex vivo, HLA-C-restricted CMV-specific TCR beta clonotypes were dominant. The cumulative frequency of public TCR beta families distinguished individuals who carried CMV together with the relevant HLA.

This clonotype was seen a handful of times. The antigen is unknown. The V and J ends lost 5 bases and 5 bases respectively, with 9 bases between them. This CDR3 has 12 residues. Germline CDR1 is MDHEN and CDR2 is SYDVKM. TCRdb used MiXCR to reprocess the reads, holding one entry per CDR3 protein. The top ten hold under 3.5% of the sample, which has about 740,000 distinct CDR3 sequences, less than 40% seen once. This sequence originates from a human donor in good health (CMV status not recorded). Some clones in this sample may be carry-over from other donors' samples. The source material was PBMCs. The chain is built from TRBV28 and TRBJ1-1, with unresolved D. CDR3 DNA: TGTGCCAGCAGTCCCCGATATACTGAAGCTTTCTTT. Protein sequence: CASSPRYTEAFF.